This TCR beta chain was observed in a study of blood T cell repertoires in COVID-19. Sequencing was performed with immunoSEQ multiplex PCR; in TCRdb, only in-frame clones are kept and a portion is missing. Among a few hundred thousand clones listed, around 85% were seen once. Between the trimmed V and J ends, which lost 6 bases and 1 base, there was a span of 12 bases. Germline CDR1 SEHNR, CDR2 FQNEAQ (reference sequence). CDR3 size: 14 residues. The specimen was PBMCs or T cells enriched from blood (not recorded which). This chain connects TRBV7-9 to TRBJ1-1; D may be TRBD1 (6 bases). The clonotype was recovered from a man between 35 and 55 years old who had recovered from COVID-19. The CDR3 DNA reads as TGTGCCAGCAGACGACAGACAGGGAACACTGAAGCTTTCTTT. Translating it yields CASRRQTGNTEAFF.